The T cell receptor beta chain under discussion was sequenced for a study of tumor-infiltrating lymphocytes in localized non-small cell lung cancer. About the study: Several tumor histologies, both smoking statuses, and some post-neoadjuvant chemotherapy samples were included. Findings of the study overall: Tumors had more T cell infiltration than uninvolved lung, per TCRbeta sequencing and CD3 counts.

This clone was observed once. Its specificity is unknown. Only in-frame clones appear in the TCRdb table, and some are missing; sequencing was by immunoSEQ multiplex PCR. The table lists about 16,000 clones, less than 55% of them singletons, with around 16% in the top ten. Trimming pared 1 base from V and 5 bases from J, leaving 15 bases between. Looked up from germline, CDR1 is GTSNPN and CDR2 is SVGIG (reference sequence). This CDR3 has 14 amino acids. This receptor was obtained from a human donor with non-small cell lung cancer. This rearrangement joins TRBV30 to TRBJ2-7, with D possibly TRBD1 on 6 matching bases. The sample comprised lung tumor tissue. The CDR3 protein is CAWSARLNRDEQYF. CDR3 in DNA: TGTGCCTGGAGTGCCCGACTAAACAGGGACGAGCAGTACTTC. Based on the CDR3 plus reference TRBV30 and TRBJ2-7, the full variable domain is SQTIHQWPATLVQPVGSPLSLECTVEGTSNPNLYWYRQAAGRGLQLLFYSVGIGQISSEVPQNLSASRPQDRQFILSSKKLLLSDSGFYLCAWSARLNRDEQYFGPGTRLTVT.